Below are 13 T cell receptor beta chains sequenced from a single sample in a study of blood T cell repertoires in COVID-19. Sequencing was performed with immunoSEQ multiplex PCR; in TCRdb, only in-frame clones are kept and a portion is missing. Counted here are 430,000 or so clones, 85% to 90% occurring once; the ten biggest clones make up over 1.5%. The sequenced material came from PBMCs or T cells enriched from blood (not recorded which). The receptors stem from a woman aged 40 to 55 who had recovered from COVID-19.

This rearrangement joins TRBV7-2 to TRBJ1-1; the match to TRBD1 covers 7 bases. Trimming took 2 bases from V and 10 from J; bases not matched to a gene: 16. Germline CDR1 is SGHTA and CDR2 is FQGNSA. This CDR3 is built from 16 residues. The CDR3 bases are TGTGCCAGCAGCTTAAGGAGGACAGGAGGTGGTGAAGGAGCTTTCTTT. As protein: CASSLRRTGGGEGAFF.

The chain is built from TRBV5-8 and TRBJ2-1, with 10 bases aligning to TRBD2. The CDR3 length is 15 residues. Germline V gene data show CDR1 as SGHTS and CDR2 as YDEGEE. V trimming: 4 bases; J trimming: 4 bases; junction bases outside the gene matches: 5. The CDR3 nucleotides read TGTGCCAGCAGCCAAGGACTAGCGGCTTACAATGAGCAGTTCTTC. Its protein product is CASSQGLAAYNEQFF.

This chain joins TRBV10-1 and TRBJ1-2; weak D call: TRBD1 (6 bases). Germline V gene sequence: CDR1 WNHNN, CDR2 SYGVQD (reference sequence). The CDR3 runs 16 residues. V gave up 6 bases and J gave up 5 bases, with 22 bases separating them. CDR3 sequence (DNA): TGCGCCAGCAGCCCTACACCGACAGGAATGACTTATGGCTACACCTTC. This sequence encodes CASSPTPTGMTYGYTF.

J is TRBJ2-3 and V is TRBV7-2; perhaps TRBD1 as D (6 bases). Germline loops: CDR1 SGHTA, CDR2 FQGNSA. CDR3 size: 14 residues. Deletions cut 1 base from V and 7 bases from J, with 12 bases between. CDR3 protein: CASSLGGLPHTQYF. The DNA of the CDR3 is TGTGCCAGCAGCTTAGGGGGGCTCCCCCATACGCAGTATTTT. Together with reference TRBV7-2 and TRBJ2-3, the CDR3 gives the full variable domain: GAGVSQSPSNKVTEKGKDVELRCDPISGHTALYWYRQSLGQGLEFLIYFQGNSAPDKSGLPSDRFSAERTGGSVSTLTIQRTQQEDSAVYLCASSLGGLPHTQYFGPGTRLTVL.

This clone has just one count. The chain is built from TRBV7-8 and TRBJ2-1; D is unclear. With 6 bases removed from V and 6 bases from J, the gap between germline ends came to 6 bases. The CDR3 has 11 amino acids. The germline V gene encodes CDR1 SGHVS and CDR2 FQNEAQ. In DNA form, the CDR3 reads TGTGCCAGCAGTTTCGTCAATGAGCAGTTCTTC. Its translation: CASSFVNEQFF.

The gene calls are TRBV7-8 and TRBJ2-2; 8 bases match TRBD2. Unmatched junction bases numbered 6, after V lost 5 bases and J lost 7 bases. This CDR3 is 14 amino acids long. Germline CDR1 SGHVS, CDR2 FQNEAQ. The CDR3 coding sequence is TGTGCCAGCAGCCCCAGGGGACTAGACGGGGAGCTGTTTTTT. Its protein product is CASSPRGLDGELFF.

This chain links TRBV5-1 with TRBJ2-6; D perhaps matches TRBD1 (6 bases). The germline V and J ends were trimmed by 0 bases and 0 bases, with 13 bases remaining between them. The CDR3 contains 18 residues. Germline CDR1 is SGHRS and CDR2 is YFSETQ. The DNA for the CDR3 is TGCGCCAGCAGCTTGGCACCAGGGGAGACCTCTGGGGCCAACGTCCTGACTTTC. It translates to CASSLAPGETSGANVLTF.

The chain recombines TRBV7-6 with TRBJ2-1; 13 nucleotides align to TRBD2. Per the germline V gene, CDR1 is SGHVS and CDR2 is FNYEAQ. The CDR3 covers 18 residues. V shed 0 bases and J 6 bases; nucleotides not matched to a gene: 8. The CDR3 sequence: CASSLARTSGRYGNEQFF. CDR3 bases: TGTGCCAGCAGCTTAGCTCGGACTAGCGGGAGATACGGCAATGAGCAGTTCTTC. Together with reference TRBV7-6 and TRBJ2-1, the CDR3 gives the full variable domain: GAGVSQSPRYKVTKRGQDVALRCDPISGHVSLYWYRQALGQGPEFLTYFNYEAQQDKSGLPNDRFSAERPEGSISTLTIQRTEQRDSAMYRCASSLARTSGRYGNEQFFGPGTRLTVL.

The V gene is TRBV24-1, the J gene TRBJ1-2; perhaps TRBD1 as D (6 bases). The CDR3 spans 14 residues. Trimming shortened V by 6 bases and J by 0 bases, and 10 bases separated the two germline ends. Germline V gene sequence: CDR1 KGHDR, CDR2 SFDVKD. The CDR3 region is CATSSGDPNYGYTF. The CDR3 bases are TGTGCCACCAGTTCAGGGGATCCTAACTATGGCTACACCTTC.

The rearrangement joins TRBV7-9 to TRBJ1-1; D call uncertain. Germline-derived CDR1 and CDR2 are SEHNR and FQNEAQ (reference sequence). V lost 3 bases and J 0 bases, leaving 11 bases between the germline ends. This CDR3 contains 15 residues. CDR3 in DNA: TGTGCCAGCAGCTTTCAGTCAAACATGAACACTGAAGCTTTCTTT. It specifies CASSFQSNMNTEAFF.

This chain uses TRBV19 with TRBJ2-7; 7 bases agree with TRBD2. Germline-derived CDR1 and CDR2 are LNHDA and SQIVND (reference sequence). The CDR3 covers 16 residues. The junction had 11 bases not matched to a gene; V was cut back by 1 base and J by 5 bases. The chain's CDR3 is CASSIAPGLVSHEQYF. CDR3 sequence (DNA): TGTGCCAGTAGTATAGCACCAGGACTAGTTTCACACGAGCAGTACTTC. Full variable domain (rest looked up from reference TRBV19 and TRBJ2-7): DGGITQSPKYLFRKEGQNVTLSCEQNLNHDAMYWYRQDPGQGLRLIYYSQIVNDFQKGDIAEGYSVSREKKESFPLTVTSAQKNPTAFYLCASSIAPGLVSHEQYFGPGTRLTVT.

This rearrangement joins TRBV19 to TRBJ1-5; D uncertain. V lost 5 bases to trimming and J lost 9 bases, with 14 bases between them. Germline V gene data show CDR1 as LNHDA and CDR2 as SQIVND (reference sequence). This CDR3 contains 13 residues. The CDR3 DNA reads TGTGCCAGTAGTGGGGAAGCGGGCCGGCCCCAGCATTTT. It translates to CASSGEAGRPQHF. The whole variable domain, filled in from reference TRBV19 and TRBJ1-5, reads DGGITQSPKYLFRKEGQNVTLSCEQNLNHDAMYWYRQDPGQGLRLIYYSQIVNDFQKGDIAEGYSVSREKKESFPLTVTSAQKNPTAFYLCASSGEAGRPQHFGDGTRLSIL.

The V and J genes are TRBV6-5 and TRBJ1-2; D possibly corresponds to TRBD1 (5 bases). Germline loops: CDR1 MNHEY, CDR2 SVGAGI. The CDR3 runs 13 residues. The germline V and J ends were trimmed by 3 bases and 14 bases, with 19 bases remaining between them. CDR3 sequence: CASSYLGDDGGTF. CDR3 sequence (DNA): TGTGCCAGCAGTTATCTTGGGGACGACGGGGGGACCTTC.